These T cell receptor beta chains were read from a single sample in a study of neurological immune-mediated disorders. MiXCR, run by TCRdb on the 5' RACE reads, gives a single entry per CDR3 protein. The sample records 50,000 to 80,000 distinct CDR3 sequences, 3.5% to 5.5% being singletons. Sample: PBMCs. All receptors derive from a man under 40 with multiple sclerosis. Each CDR3 is given with its conserved first and last residue. D genes are given only for firm matches. Where a row states a size, it is once, few, many or the class of an expanded clone; other rows omit it.

abundance: many
d_gene: -
j_gene: TRBJ1-2
v_gene: TRBV27
CDR3nt: TGTGCCAGCAGTGCGGGGGACATTCCTAATGGCTACACCTTC
CDR3aa: CASSAGDIPNGYTF

abundance: many
d_gene: TRBD2
j_gene: TRBJ2-1
v_gene: TRBV4-1
CDR3nt: TGCGCCAGCAGCCCAGCTAGCGGGGCCTACAATGAGCAGTTCTTC
CDR3aa: CASSPASGAYNEQFF

abundance: -
d_gene: -
j_gene: TRBJ1-2
v_gene: TRBV15
CDR3nt: TGTGCCACCACCAGAGGAAGCGAATATGGCTACACCTTC
CDR3aa: CATTRGSEYGYTF

abundance: many
d_gene: -
j_gene: TRBJ2-1
v_gene: TRBV5-1
CDR3nt: TGCGCCAGCAGCTTGGCCCCCAGGGGGGGCTACAATGAGCAGTTCTTC
CDR3aa: CASSLAPRGGYNEQFF

abundance: many
d_gene: -
j_gene: TRBJ1-1
v_gene: TRBV20-1
CDR3nt: TGCAGTGCTAGTGGGTTAACTAAGATGAACACTGAAGCTTTCTTT
CDR3aa: CSASGLTKMNTEAFF

abundance: many
d_gene: -
j_gene: TRBJ2-3
v_gene: TRBV29-1
CDR3nt: TGCAGCGTTAAAGGACAGACCCTCACAGATACGCAGTATTTT
CDR3aa: CSVKGQTLTDTQYF

abundance: -
d_gene: -
j_gene: TRBJ1-2
v_gene: TRBV6-6
CDR3nt: TGTGCCAGCAGTTACTCAGGAGGGAACTATGGCTACACCTTC
CDR3aa: CASSYSGGNYGYTF

abundance: many
d_gene: -
j_gene: TRBJ1-5
v_gene: TRBV5-1
CDR3nt: TGCGCCAGCAGCTTGGGAGGGGCCAGCAATCAGCCCCAGCATTTT
CDR3aa: CASSLGGASNQPQHF

abundance: few
d_gene: TRBD1
j_gene: TRBJ2-7
v_gene: TRBV12-3/TRBV12-4
CDR3nt: TGTGCCAGCAGGGGACAGGGGGCGGGTTACGAGCAGTACTTC
CDR3aa: CASRGQGAGYEQYF

abundance: many
d_gene: -
j_gene: TRBJ1-5
v_gene: TRBV20-1
CDR3nt: TGCAGTGCTAGAGAACAGCCAACACAGCCCCAGCATTTT
CDR3aa: CSAREQPTQPQHF

abundance: many
d_gene: -
j_gene: TRBJ1-4
v_gene: TRBV6-5
CDR3nt: TGTGCCAGCAGTTACTCAGCGGGTTGGGAAAAACTGTTTTTT
CDR3aa: CASSYSAGWEKLFF

abundance: many
d_gene: -
j_gene: TRBJ2-1
v_gene: TRBV3-1
CDR3nt: TGTGCCAGCAGCCAATGGGGCAGAACTTACAATGAGCAGTTCTTC
CDR3aa: CASSQWGRTYNEQFF

abundance: many
d_gene: -
j_gene: TRBJ2-3
v_gene: TRBV5-1
CDR3nt: TGCGCCAGCCAAGACCCTATGGGCGCAGATACGCAGTATTTT
CDR3aa: CASQDPMGADTQYF

abundance: -
d_gene: -
j_gene: TRBJ1-1
v_gene: TRBV10-2
CDR3nt: TGCGCCAGCCTTGCCCGAGAAAGTCCCTATGAAGCTTTCTTT
CDR3aa: CASLARESPYEAFF

abundance: many
d_gene: -
j_gene: TRBJ1-1
v_gene: TRBV29-1
CDR3nt: TGCAGCGTCTGGGCAGGAGGTACTGAAGCTTTCTTT
CDR3aa: CSVWAGGTEAFF

abundance: -
d_gene: -
j_gene: TRBJ2-5
v_gene: TRBV24-1
CDR3nt: TGTGCCACCAGTGATGTCTTCCAAGAGACCCAGTACTTC
CDR3aa: CATSDVFQETQYF

abundance: many
d_gene: TRBD1
j_gene: TRBJ2-7
v_gene: TRBV7-8
CDR3nt: TGTGCCAGCAGCTTGGAAGGGGGACAGCCCTACGAGCAGTACTTC
CDR3aa: CASSLEGGQPYEQYF

abundance: few
d_gene: -
j_gene: TRBJ1-1
v_gene: TRBV6-1
CDR3nt: TGTGCCAGCAGTGCATCCCTATACACTGAAGCTTTCTTT
CDR3aa: CASSASLYTEAFF

abundance: few
d_gene: -
j_gene: TRBJ2-1
v_gene: TRBV5-1
CDR3nt: TGCGCCAGCAGAAGGCAAAGATCCTACAATGAGCAGTTCTTC
CDR3aa: CASRRQRSYNEQFF

abundance: many
d_gene: TRBD1
j_gene: TRBJ1-6
v_gene: TRBV27
CDR3nt: TGTGCCAGCAGTGCGACAGGGGGATTCGCCTATAATTCACCCCTCCACTTT
CDR3aa: CASSATGGFAYNSPLHF

abundance: -
d_gene: -
j_gene: TRBJ1-1
v_gene: TRBV2
CDR3nt: TGTGCCAGCAAGACAGACATGAACACTGAAGCTTTCTTT
CDR3aa: CASKTDMNTEAFF

abundance: many
d_gene: -
j_gene: TRBJ1-4
v_gene: TRBV4-1
CDR3nt: TGCGCCAGCAGCCAGTGGAGAAATGAAAAACTGTTTTTT
CDR3aa: CASSQWRNEKLFF

abundance: many
d_gene: -
j_gene: TRBJ2-7
v_gene: TRBV3-1
CDR3nt: TGTGCCAGCAGCCAAGACAAGTACGAGCAGTACTTC
CDR3aa: CASSQDKYEQYF

abundance: many
d_gene: -
j_gene: TRBJ1-4
v_gene: TRBV6-1
CDR3nt: TGTGCCAGCAGCCCCCAACGGGCCAACCGCGAAAAACTGTTTTTT
CDR3aa: CASSPQRANREKLFF

abundance: many
d_gene: -
j_gene: TRBJ1-2
v_gene: TRBV5-1
CDR3nt: TGCGCCAGCAGCTTGGGGGGCACTGAAAGAGGCTACACCTTC
CDR3aa: CASSLGGTERGYTF

abundance: -
d_gene: -
j_gene: TRBJ2-2
v_gene: TRBV4-1
CDR3nt: TGCGCCAGCAGCCTTGGGTTTAACACCGGGGAGCTGTTTTTT
CDR3aa: CASSLGFNTGELFF

abundance: many
d_gene: -
j_gene: TRBJ1-1
v_gene: TRBV5-5
CDR3nt: TGTGCCAGCAGCTTCGGGGGCGGGGGAGCTGAAGCTTTCTTT
CDR3aa: CASSFGGGGAEAFF

abundance: many
d_gene: TRBD1
j_gene: TRBJ1-1
v_gene: TRBV5-6
CDR3nt: TGTGCCAGCAGCTTCCGGGACAGGGGTCCGGAGGCTTTCTTT
CDR3aa: CASSFRDRGPEAFF

abundance: many
d_gene: TRBD1
j_gene: TRBJ2-7
v_gene: TRBV20-1
CDR3nt: TGCAGTGCTGGGACAGGGGACTCCTACGAGCAGTACTTC
CDR3aa: CSAGTGDSYEQYF

abundance: -
d_gene: TRBD2
j_gene: TRBJ2-1
v_gene: TRBV7-2
CDR3nt: TGTGCCAGCAGCTTATTGTTGGCTAGCGGGGGATACAATGAGCAGTTCTTC
CDR3aa: CASSLLLASGGYNEQFF

abundance: many
d_gene: -
j_gene: TRBJ1-2
v_gene: TRBV20-1
CDR3nt: TGCAGTGCTAGGCGAGACAGCGGTCTCCAGGGGCCCTATGGCTACACCTTC
CDR3aa: CSARRDSGLQGPYGYTF

abundance: -
d_gene: -
j_gene: TRBJ2-3
v_gene: TRBV5-5
CDR3nt: TGTGCCAGCAGCTTGGATGGGGGTAGGTCAGATACGCAGTATTTT
CDR3aa: CASSLDGGRSDTQYF

abundance: many
d_gene: -
j_gene: TRBJ1-1
v_gene: TRBV5-6
CDR3nt: TGTGCCAGCAGCTTGGTGCGGGGAAACACTGAAGCTTTCTTT
CDR3aa: CASSLVRGNTEAFF

abundance: many
d_gene: TRBD1
j_gene: TRBJ1-4
v_gene: TRBV5-1
CDR3nt: TGCGCCAGCAGCCTTGGACAGGGCGGACCTAATGAAAAACTGTTTTTT
CDR3aa: CASSLGQGGPNEKLFF

abundance: -
d_gene: -
j_gene: TRBJ1-5
v_gene: TRBV12-3/TRBV12-4
CDR3nt: TGTGCCAGCAGCCCAGACAGAATCAATCAGCCCCAGAATTTT
CDR3aa: CASSPDRINQPQNF

abundance: many
d_gene: -
j_gene: TRBJ2-6
v_gene: TRBV11-1
CDR3nt: TGTGCCAGCAGCTTAGAGAGGGATAAAGCTCCTGGGGCCAACGTCCTGACTTTC
CDR3aa: CASSLERDKAPGANVLTF

abundance: many
d_gene: -
j_gene: TRBJ2-3
v_gene: TRBV3-1
CDR3nt: TGTGCCAGCACCCGGGACCGGAGGGCGGATACGCAGTATTTT
CDR3aa: CASTRDRRADTQYF

abundance: many
d_gene: TRBD1
j_gene: TRBJ1-5
v_gene: TRBV5-1
CDR3nt: TGCGCCAGCAGCTACGGGACAGGGAGCAATCAGCCCCAGCATTTT
CDR3aa: CASSYGTGSNQPQHF

abundance: many
d_gene: TRBD1
j_gene: TRBJ2-4
v_gene: TRBV20-1
CDR3nt: TGCAGTGCCCCGGACAGGGTAGCCAAAAACATTCAGTACTTC
CDR3aa: CSAPDRVAKNIQYF

abundance: many
d_gene: TRBD1
j_gene: TRBJ1-5
v_gene: TRBV5-5
CDR3nt: TGTGCCAGCAGCATTACCGGGACAGGGTCCAATCAGCCCCAGCATTTT
CDR3aa: CASSITGTGSNQPQHF

abundance: many
d_gene: -
j_gene: TRBJ1-1
v_gene: TRBV6-6
CDR3nt: TGTGCCAGCAGTTCGGGCGGCGGGTACGGGACTGAAGCTTTCTTT
CDR3aa: CASSSGGGYGTEAFF